This passage covers 32 T cell receptor beta chains from one sample sequenced in a study of blood T cell repertoires in COVID-19. Assay used: immunoSEQ multiplex PCR; TCRdb lists only in-frame clones, some missing. The table includes 45,000 to 55,000 clones, around 90% detected once. Sequenced input: peripheral blood. These receptors all stem from a man aged 50-60 years with active COVID-19.

The chain links TRBV5-6 to TRBJ2-7; 10 positions agree with TRBD1. V trimming: 4 bases; J trimming: 3 bases; junction bases outside the gene matches: 7. Germline V gene data show CDR1 as SGHDT and CDR2 as YYEEEE. The CDR3 totals 15 residues. CDR3 residues: CASSRGQGPGYEQYF. The CDR3 coding sequence is TGTGCCAGCAGCCGGGGACAGGGGCCGGGCTACGAGCAGTACTTC.

The chain links TRBV7-3 to TRBJ2-3, with D possibly being TRBD1 (6 bases). Germline CDR1 SGHTA, CDR2 FQGTGA. V lost 8 bases and J 0 bases, leaving 9 bases between the germline ends. This CDR3 region has 13 residues. This chain's CDR3 is CASQGQSTDTQYF. The CDR3 nucleotides are TGTGCCAGCCAAGGACAGAGCACAGATACGCAGTATTTT.

The gene calls are TRBV6-5 and TRBJ2-7; 7 nucleotides match TRBD1. CDR1 and CDR2 (germline): MNHEY, SVGAGI. This CDR3 has 15 amino acids. V trimming: 6 bases; J trimming: 3 bases; junction bases outside the gene matches: 11. CDR3 DNA sequence: TGTGCCAGCAGCCTTAAGGGGACAGCCGTCTACGAGCAGTACTTC. Amino acids: CASSLKGTAVYEQYF.

The chain uses TRBV15 and TRBJ2-3; 7 nucleotides agree with TRBD1. Germline lookup yields CDR1 LNHNV and CDR2 YYDKDF (reference sequence). There are 18 residues in the CDR3. V gave up 0 bases and J gave up 7 bases; unmatched junction bases: 16. The CDR3 loop is CATSRERVKGAPEHTQYF. CDR3 DNA sequence: TGTGCCACCAGCAGAGAACGGGTCAAGGGGGCCCCCGAACATACGCAGTATTTT. Based on the CDR3 plus reference TRBV15 and TRBJ2-3, the full variable domain is DAMVIQNPRYQVTQFGKPVTLSCSQTLNHNVMYWYQQKSSQAPKLLFHYYDKDFNNEADTPDNFQSRRPNTSFCFLDIRSPGLGDTAMYLCATSRERVKGAPEHTQYFGPGTRLTVL.

The chain links TRBV24-1 to TRBJ2-3; D might be TRBD2 (5 bases). V lost 2 bases and J 5 bases, leaving 7 bases between the germline ends. The CDR3 spans 13 residues. Per germline, CDR1 KGHDR and CDR2 SFDVKD. CDR3 sequence (DNA): TGTGCCACCAGTGATTCGGGGAGAGATACGCAGTATTTT. It codes for CATSDSGRDTQYF.

V is TRBV27 and J is TRBJ2-2; weak D call: TRBD1 (5 bases). There are 12 residues in the CDR3. Germline values: CDR1 MNHEY, CDR2 SMNVEV (reference sequence). Trimming cost V 7 bases and J 5 bases, with 8 bases left between them. The CDR3 spells CASKGDTGELFF. Written as DNA, the CDR3 is TGTGCCAGCAAAGGGGATACCGGGGAGCTGTTTTTT.

The V call is TRBV7-2, the J call TRBJ1-2; no clear D gene. V shed 4 bases and J shed 3 bases, with 18 bases lying between them. The CDR3 spans 16 residues. Germline V gene sequence: CDR1 SGHTA, CDR2 FQGNSA. CDR3 sequence reads: CASSSTSPGGHYGYTF. The CDR3 region has the DNA TGTGCCAGCAGCTCGACGAGCCCTGGCGGGCACTATGGCTACACCTTC.

The genes are TRBV27 and TRBJ2-7, with 7 bases fitting TRBD1. CDR1 is MNHEY and CDR2 is SMNVEV in the germline V gene (reference sequence). With 7 bases clipped from V and 1 base from J, the junction kept 4 bases outside the gene matches. CDR3 length: 13 amino acids. CDR3 residues: CASIGTESYEQYF. CDR3 sequence (DNA): TGTGCCAGCATTGGGACAGAGTCCTACGAGCAGTACTTC.

The chain couples TRBV6-5 to TRBJ2-7; perhaps TRBD2 as D (6 bases). The CDR3 consists of 15 residues. Trimming stripped 2 bases from V and 3 bases from J, with 14 bases between. The germline gives CDR1 MNHEY, CDR2 SVGAGI. The CDR3 here is CASSYTNSEGYEQYF. The CDR3 DNA is TGTGCCAGCAGTTACACGAATTCGGAGGGCTACGAGCAGTACTTC.

The gene calls are TRBV18 and TRBJ2-1, with 11 positions matching TRBD2. CDR3 length equals 13 residues. J was trimmed by 8 bases and V by 6 bases; bases with no gene match: 3. Germline V gene lookup returns CDR1 KGHSH and CDR2 LQKENI. The CDR3 nucleotides are TGTGCCAGCTCTTTAGCGGGAGGGGATGAGCAGTTCTTC. It is translated as CASSLAGGDEQFF.

J is TRBJ1-4 and V is TRBV18, with 8 bases fitting TRBD1. CDR3 length: 14 residues. Germline V gives CDR1 KGHSH, CDR2 LQKENI. Trimming at V came to 3 bases and at J to 7 bases, leaving 4 bases not matched to a gene. The CDR3 spells CASSPKQGVEKLFF. The CDR3 DNA sequence: TGTGCCAGCTCACCTAAACAGGGGGTTGAAAAACTGTTTTTT.

The chain couples TRBV27 to TRBJ1-1, with 7 bases matching TRBD1. The CDR3 sequence is 13 residues long. Germline lookup yields CDR1 MNHEY and CDR2 SMNVEV (reference sequence). The ends lost 4 bases at V and 4 bases at J; junction bases unmatched: 3. The CDR3 bases are TGTGCCAGCAGTTCGGGACAGACCACTGAAGCTTTCTTT. Translated, it gives CASSSGQTTEAFF.

V gene TRBV20-1 combines with J gene TRBJ2-4; no reliable D call. V lost 3 bases and J lost 3, with 9 bases in between. The CDR3 loop spans 13 amino acids. Germline CDR1 and CDR2: DFQATT and SNEGSKA (reference sequence). The CDR3 coding sequence is TGCAGTGCTAGTTCTAATAGCAAAAACATTCAGTACTTC. This translates into CSASSNSKNIQYF.

This chain joins TRBV24-1 and TRBJ2-3, with D tentatively TRBD1 (6 bases). The CDR3 spans 13 residues. CDR1 is KGHDR, CDR2 SFDVKD, per germline. V was pared by 5 bases and J by 5 bases, with 10 bases between. CDR3 sequence: CATSAPGVDTQYF. The CDR3 coding sequence is TGTGCCACCAGTGCCCCAGGGGTAGATACGCAGTATTTT.

J is TRBJ2-1 and V is TRBV14, with 9 bases aligning to TRBD2. Trimming cost V 4 bases and J 10 bases; bases outside gene matches: 5. Germline CDR1 SGHDN, CDR2 FVKESK. The CDR3 contains 13 residues. The CDR3 is CASSRGLAREQFF. CDR3 DNA sequence: TGTGCCAGCAGCCGGGGACTAGCCCGCGAGCAGTTCTTC.

The chain links TRBV9 to TRBJ2-2; the D gene is possibly TRBD2 (6 bases). The V gene lost 2 bases and the J gene lost 5 bases, with 7 bases spanning the gap. This CDR3 region has 13 residues. The germline V gene has CDR1 SGDLS and CDR2 YYNGEE. The CDR3: CASSVGGTGELFF. Written as DNA, the CDR3 is TGTGCCAGCAGCGTGGGGGGAACCGGGGAGCTGTTTTTT.

V usage is TRBV5-1 and J usage is TRBJ1-1; tentatively, D is TRBD1 (5 bases). Trimming stripped 6 bases from V and 1 base from J, with 10 bases between. Germline V gene data show CDR1 as SGHRS and CDR2 as YFSETQ. The CDR3 is 13 residues long. The CDR3 region has the DNA TGCGCCAGCATGGGGGGAACGAACACTGAAGCTTTCTTT. This sequence encodes CASMGGTNTEAFF.

This chain uses TRBV2 with TRBJ2-1; D is unclear. CDR3 size: 11 residues. The germline gives CDR1 SNHLY, CDR2 FYNNEI. Trimming stripped 6 bases from V and 4 bases from J, with 4 bases between. CDR3 protein: CASSYYNEQFF. For the CDR3, the DNA is TGTGCCAGCAGCTATTACAATGAGCAGTTCTTC.

J is TRBJ1-5 and V is TRBV27; tentative D call: TRBD1 (5 bases). Germline-derived CDR1 and CDR2 are MNHEY and SMNVEV (reference sequence). V lost 6 bases to trimming and J lost 5 bases, with 17 bases between them. The length of the CDR3 is 15 residues. The CDR3 here is CASSVLAGPYQPQHF. CDR3 DNA: TGTGCCAGCAGCGTTCTAGCGGGGCCCTATCAGCCCCAGCATTTT.

V gene TRBV5-1 combines with J gene TRBJ2-1; 12 nucleotides align to TRBD2. Germline CDR1 and CDR2: SGHRS and YFSETQ. This CDR3 is 14 amino acids long. V lost 6 bases to trimming and J lost 7 bases; unmatched junction nucleotides: 5. The CDR3 DNA follows: TGCGCCAGCAAAGTGACTAGCGGGAGTAATGAGCAGTTCTTC. It yields the protein CASKVTSGSNEQFF.

The chain couples TRBV30 to TRBJ2-4, with a tentative D call TRBD1 (5 bases). The CDR3 is 16 residues long. Germline assignment: CDR1 GTSNPN and CDR2 SVGIG (reference sequence). Trimming shortened V by 2 bases and J by 0 bases, and 14 bases separated the two germline ends. The CDR3 sequence is CAWSPSLGLAKNIQYF. CDR3 bases: TGTGCCTGGAGTCCTTCCTTGGGGCTAGCCAAAAACATTCAGTACTTC.

This rearrangement joins TRBV6-5 to TRBJ1-5; TRBD1 agrees at 10 bases. The CDR3 spans 14 residues. Germline trimming cut 6 bases from V and 7 bases from J; bases unmatched to any gene: 6. Germline loops: CDR1 MNHEY, CDR2 SVGAGI. CDR3 residues: CASRPGTGAQPQHF. CDR3 nucleotide sequence: TGTGCCAGCAGACCTGGGACAGGGGCCCAGCCCCAGCATTTT.

This clone has just one count. This chain uses TRBV30 with TRBJ2-3; 9 bases align to TRBD2. V lost 3 bases, J lost 0 bases, and 1 base stayed unmatched. CDR1 is GTSNPN and CDR2 is SVGIG in the germline V gene (reference sequence). This CDR3 spans 14 amino acids. The CDR3 DNA reads as TGTGCCTGGAGGGGACTAGCTAGCACAGATACGCAGTATTTT. This codes for CAWRGLASTDTQYF.

The chain employs TRBV7-2 and TRBJ1-1; possible D gene TRBD1, 6 bases. CDR3 size: 14 residues. The V end was cut by 2 bases, the J end by 5 bases, with 12 bases between. CDR1 is SGHTA and CDR2 is FQGNSA in the germline V gene. This CDR3 reads CASSLRGIGTEAFF. DNA for the CDR3: TGTGCCAGCAGCTTAAGGGGGATTGGGACTGAAGCTTTCTTT.

CDR3 residues: CASSPAVGGGYGYTF. CDR3 DNA: TGTGCCAGCAGCCCAGCGGTGGGAGGGGGCTATGGCTACACCTTC. This chain links TRBV3-1 (or the pseudogene TRBV3-2) with TRBJ1-2; tentatively, D is TRBD1 (6 bases). Germline V gives CDR1 LGHDT, CDR2 YNNKEL (reference sequence). This CDR3 contains 15 residues. Trimming shortened V by 4 bases and J by 4 bases, and 16 bases separated the two germline ends.

The V call is TRBV27, the J call TRBJ1-6, with D tentatively TRBD1 (5 bases). CDR3 length: 14 residues. V was trimmed by 5 bases and J by 7 bases, leaving 12 bases between them. The germline V gene encodes CDR1 MNHEY and CDR2 SMNVEV (reference sequence). The CDR3 protein is CASSPLGGNSPLHF. The CDR3 nucleotides are TGTGCCAGCAGTCCGCTCGGGGGGAATTCACCCCTCCACTTT.

V and J are TRBV12-3 or TRBV12-4 and TRBJ2-2; D gene unclear. This CDR3 contains 13 residues. Trimming shortened V by 7 bases and J by 2 bases, and 8 bases separated the two germline ends. CDR3 loop: CASTDSNTGELFF. CDR3 in DNA: TGTGCCAGCACCGACTCCAACACCGGGGAGCTGTTTTTT.

J is TRBJ1-1 and V is TRBV3-1 (or the pseudogene TRBV3-2), with D possibly being TRBD1 (5 bases). The CDR3 is 13 residues long. CDR1 LGHDT and CDR2 YNNKEL come from the germline V gene (reference sequence). V dropped 3 bases and J dropped 6 bases, with 11 bases sitting between them. The CDR3 DNA is TGTGCCAGCAGCCAGCAGGGTGGGGCTGAAGCTTTCTTT. Amino acid sequence: CASSQQGGAEAFF.

The rearrangement joins TRBV5-4 to TRBJ2-1, with 7 bases matching TRBD1. Germline CDR1 SGHNT, CDR2 YYREEE (reference sequence). V lost 4 bases to trimming and J lost 7 bases; unmatched junction nucleotides: 8. The CDR3 length is 14 residues. The CDR3 reads CASSRETGLNEQFF. Written as DNA, the CDR3 is TGTGCCAGCAGCAGGGAGACAGGGTTGAATGAGCAGTTCTTC.

This clone was detected a few times. The chain is built from TRBV18 and TRBJ1-6; TRBD1 matches 7 bases. The CDR3 is 17 residues long. From germline, CDR1 is KGHSH and CDR2 LQKENI. V was clipped by 2 bases and J by 7 bases; unmatched bases: 11. CDR3 protein: CASSPDRRQGWNSPLHF. Here the CDR3 DNA reads TGTGCCAGCTCACCAGACCGCCGACAGGGTTGGAATTCACCCCTCCACTTT.

This clone was detected once. The rearrangement links TRBV7-9 to TRBJ2-2; D perhaps matches TRBD2 (5 bases). The length of the CDR3 is 16 residues. The germline V gene encodes CDR1 SEHNR and CDR2 FQNEAQ (reference sequence). V lost 0 bases and J lost 3, with 11 bases in between. The CDR3 spells CASSLAGVRYTGELFF. The CDR3 DNA reads TGTGCCAGCAGCTTAGCCGGGGTCCGTTACACCGGGGAGCTGTTTTTT.

The chain couples TRBV29-1 to TRBJ2-7; D unclear. The germline V and J ends were trimmed by 6 bases and 4 bases, with 10 bases remaining between them. This CDR3 has 11 amino acids. Germline loops: CDR1 SQVTM, CDR2 ANQGSEA. The chain's CDR3 is CSVETLYEQYF. DNA of the CDR3: TGCAGCGTGGAAACATTATACGAGCAGTACTTC.